The 12 T cell receptor beta chains listed next were all sequenced from one sample in a study of shared T cell receptors in the human thymus. Some clones are missing from TCRdb's copy, which holds only in-frame ones; the method was immunoSEQ multiplex PCR. The table shows some 700,000 clones, with 75% to 90% occurring only once. This sample was also put to use in a study of human thymus T cells.

Sequencing was done on a sample of thymocytes. These receptors originate from a girl under three years old with a congenital heart defect.

The rearrangement joins TRBV7-2 to TRBJ1-6; the match to TRBD1 covers 7 bases. The germline V gene has CDR1 SGHTA and CDR2 FQGNSA. The CDR3 length is 15 residues. Trimming cost V 7 bases and J 10 bases; bases outside gene matches: 13. The CDR3 region is CASTRSGTEQSPLHF. The CDR3 bases are TGTGCCAGCACCCGATCGGGGACAGAACAATCACCCCTCCACTTT.

The chain employs TRBV9 and TRBJ2-1; tentative D call: TRBD2 (6 bases). The length of the CDR3 is 16 residues. Germline V lookup: CDR1 SGDLS, CDR2 YYNGEE. V was trimmed by 4 bases and J by 3 bases, leaving 17 bases between them. This CDR3 reads CASSPLRRGSYNEQFF. CDR3 DNA sequence: TGTGCCAGCAGCCCCCTCCGACGGGGGAGCTACAATGAGCAGTTCTTC.

The V and J genes are TRBV29-1 and TRBJ1-3; TRBD1 aligns across 12 bases. Germline values: CDR1 SQVTM, CDR2 ANQGSEA. Trimming removed 4 bases from V and 7 bases from J; junction bases left unmatched: 5. This CDR3 has 14 residues. CDR3 nucleotide sequence: TGCAGCGTTGTCGGTGGGACAGGGGGCAACACCATATATTTT. This gives the protein CSVVGGTGGNTIYF. The entire variable domain, with the rest obtained from reference TRBV29-1 and TRBJ1-3, is as follows: SAVISQKPSRDICQRGTSLTIQCQVDSQVTMMFWYRQQPGQSLTLIATANQGSEATYESGFVIDKFPISRPNLTFSTLTVSNMSPEDSSIYLCSVVGGTGGNTIYFGEGSWLTVV.

This clone has a handful of counts. The rearrangement uses TRBV14 and TRBJ1-1; 7 bases are a match to TRBD1. The V and J ends lost 2 bases and 0 bases, in that order; junction bases with no gene match: 9. This CDR3 comprises 17 residues. Germline V CDR1 and CDR2: SGHDN, FVKESK. DNA of the CDR3: TGTGCCAGCAGCCAACTAACAGGGGACCCCATGAACACTGAAGCTTTCTTT. Its translation is CASSQLTGDPMNTEAFF.

In nucleotides, the CDR3 is TGTGCCAGCAGCCCTGATAAGCCGAACGACAGGGCGGATCAGCCCCAGCATTTT. This gives the protein CASSPDKPNDRADQPQHF. This rearrangement joins TRBV7-2 to TRBJ1-5; TRBD1 matches at 7 bases. V was clipped by 5 bases and J by 5 bases; unmatched bases: 18. Per germline, CDR1 SGHTA and CDR2 FQGNSA. The CDR3 totals 18 residues. The entire variable domain, with the rest obtained from reference TRBV7-2 and TRBJ1-5, is as follows: GAGVSQSPSNKVTEKGKDVELRCDPISGHTALYWYRQSLGQGLEFLIYFQGNSAPDKSGLPSDRFSAERTGGSVSTLTIQRTQQEDSAVYLCASSPDKPNDRADQPQHFGDGTRLSIL.

The chain uses TRBV27 and TRBJ2-6; 8 positions agree with TRBD1. Germline values: CDR1 MNHEY, CDR2 SMNVEV (reference sequence). This CDR3 contains 20 residues. J was trimmed by 0 bases and V by 4 bases; bases with no gene match: 14. CDR3 residues: CASSSQLSGTGRSGANVLTF. The CDR3 DNA sequence: TGTGCCAGCAGTTCCCAACTTTCCGGGACAGGCCGCTCTGGGGCCAACGTCCTGACTTTC. The whole variable domain, remainder taken from reference TRBV27 and TRBJ2-6, is EAQVTQNPRYLITVTGKKLTVTCSQNMNHEYMSWYRQDPGLGLRQIYYSMNVEVTDKGDVPEGYKVSRKEKRNFPLILESPSPNQTSLYFCASSSQLSGTGRSGANVLTFGAGSRLTVL.

This chain uses TRBV14 with TRBJ2-1; the D gene is possibly TRBD2 (5 bases). The CDR3 is 16 residues long. Germline V CDR1 and CDR2: SGHDN, FVKESK. Trimming stripped 0 bases from V and 6 bases from J, with 15 bases between. The CDR3 nucleotides are TGTGCCAGCAGCCAAGAGGGCAGGAAGGCGGGCAATGAGCAGTTCTTC. Its translation is CASSQEGRKAGNEQFF. Filled out from reference TRBV14 and TRBJ2-1, the complete variable domain reads EAGVTQFPSHSVIEKGQTVTLRCDPISGHDNLYWYRRVMGKEIKFLLHFVKESKQDESGMPNNRFLAERTGGTYSTLKVQPAELEDSGVYFCASSQEGRKAGNEQFFGPGTRLTVL.

The chain combines TRBV5-8 with TRBJ2-4, with 8 bases fitting TRBD2. CDR1 and CDR2 from the germline V gene are SGHTS and YDEGEE. The CDR3 totals 14 residues. The ends lost 4 bases at V and 7 bases at J; junction bases unmatched: 7. CDR3 residues: CASSPGLVGNIQYF. The CDR3 coding sequence is TGTGCCAGCAGCCCGGGACTAGTAGGCAACATTCAGTACTTC.

This chain uses TRBV7-2 with TRBJ2-7; D not resolved. Germline V CDR1 and CDR2: SGHTA, FQGNSA. V shed 4 bases and J shed 4 bases, with 5 bases lying between them. The CDR3 is 11 amino acids. CDR3 nucleotides: TGTGCCAGCAGCTCCCCGTACGAGCAGTACTTC. It specifies CASSSPYEQYF.

The CDR3 is CASSYSGGQVLYGYTF. The CDR3 region has the DNA TGTGCCAGCAGTTACTCAGGGGGACAGGTTCTATATGGCTACACCTTC. The chain links TRBV6-5 to TRBJ1-2; 8 bases are shared with TRBD1. The trim removed 0 bases at V and 5 bases at J, leaving 8 bases unmatched. This CDR3 region has 16 residues. CDR1 and CDR2 from the germline V gene are MNHEY and SVGAGI.

This clone was picked up a small number of times. The chain recombines TRBV27 with TRBJ2-1; 15 positions agree with TRBD2. V was pared by 3 bases and J by 4 bases, with 13 bases of the junction left unmatched. From germline, CDR1 is MNHEY and CDR2 SMNVEV (reference sequence). The CDR3 is made up of 20 amino acids. The chain's CDR3 is CASSLQPGLAGGQHYNEQFF. The CDR3 DNA reads as TGTGCCAGCAGTTTGCAGCCGGGACTAGCGGGGGGACAACATTACAATGAGCAGTTCTTC.

The chain couples TRBV6-1 to TRBJ2-1; TRBD2 agrees at 13 bases. V lost 6 bases to trimming and J lost 5 bases; unmatched junction nucleotides: 4. Looked up from germline, CDR1 is MNHNS and CDR2 is SASEGT. The CDR3 totals 15 residues. CDR3 region: CASRETSGGDNEQFF. The CDR3 DNA is TGTGCCAGCAGAGAAACTAGCGGGGGGGACAATGAGCAGTTCTTC.